What follows is one T cell receptor beta chain and its context. This entry is derived from a study of control samples from healthy donors and cancer patients. Between the trimmed V and J ends, which lost 5 bases and 1 base, there was a span of 8 bases. This CDR3 is 14 amino acids long. Looked up from germline, CDR1 is SGHVS and CDR2 is FQNEAQ. Some clones are missing from TCRdb's copy, which holds only in-frame ones; the method was immunoSEQ multiplex PCR. The repertoire holds some 200,000 clones, with roughly 94% as singletons. Sequencing used blood. The TCR sequence derives from a man aged 45 to 65 in good health. The chain employs TRBV7-8 and TRBJ2-2, with D perhaps matching TRBD1 (6 bases). Here the CDR3 DNA reads TGTGCCAGCAGCGTGACAGGGAACACCGGGGAGCTGTTTTTT. Translation: CASSVTGNTGELFF.